Each of the 13 T cell receptor beta chains below was sequenced from the same sample in a study of control samples from healthy donors and cancer patients. Repertoires were generated with immunoSEQ multiplex PCR, while TCRdb's copy carries only in-frame clones and drops some. The sample includes more than 30,000 clones, roughly 95% seen only once; the top ten take less than 8.5%. Sequencing used blood. Receptors originate from a man aged 60 to 69 in good health.

The rearrangement joins TRBV5-6 to TRBJ1-3; a weak D match, TRBD1 (5 bases). The CDR3 loop spans 16 amino acids. V was clipped by 2 bases and J by 1 base, with 13 bases between them. Germline assignment: CDR1 SGHDT and CDR2 YYEEEE. Here the CDR3 DNA reads TGTGCCAGCAGCTTCTTGGCAGGGCGTTCTGGAAACACCATATATTTT. Protein sequence: CASSFLAGRSGNTIYF.

This clone appeared a single time. V and J are TRBV19 and TRBJ1-1; D ambiguous. Germline V CDR1 and CDR2: LNHDA, SQIVND (reference sequence). V lost 4 bases and J 1 base, leaving 10 bases between the germline ends. The CDR3 runs 14 residues. The CDR3, as DNA: TGTGCCAGTAGTACCTTTTCAGGGAACACTGAAGCTTTCTTT. Translation: CASSTFSGNTEAFF.

This chain joins TRBV7-8 and TRBJ1-1; D is unresolved. With 0 bases removed from V and 11 bases from J, the gap between germline ends came to 13 bases. The CDR3 covers 13 residues. The germline CDR1 and CDR2 sequences are SGHVS and FQNEAQ. The DNA of the CDR3 is TGTGCCAGCAGCTTAGCCCTGTATACGGGGGCTTTCTTT. Its protein product is CASSLALYTGAFF. Full variable domain (missing parts from reference TRBV7-8 and TRBJ1-1): GAGVSQSPRYKVAKRGQDVALRCDPISGHVSLFWYQQALGQGPEFLTYFQNEAQLDKSGLPSDRFFAERPEGSVSTLKIQRTQQEDSAVYLCASSLALYTGAFFGQGTRLTVV.

This clone was seen a single time. V is TRBV4-1 and J is TRBJ1-5, with D uncertain. Germline V gene sequence: CDR1 MGHRA, CDR2 YSYEKL. The length of the CDR3 is 17 residues. The V end lost 3 bases, the J end lost 2 bases, and 17 bases lay between the germline ends. The CDR3 spells CASSHSSGSAGNQPQHF. CDR3 in DNA: TGCGCCAGCAGCCACTCGAGTGGGAGTGCGGGCAATCAGCCCCAGCATTTT.

The chain joins TRBV30 to TRBJ1-2, with 9 positions matching TRBD1. This CDR3 contains 12 residues. Trimming cost V 3 bases and J 5 bases; bases outside gene matches: 1. The germline V gene has CDR1 GTSNPN and CDR2 SVGIG (reference sequence). Here the CDR3 reads CAWRGTGYGYTF. The CDR3 DNA is TGTGCCTGGAGGGGGACAGGGTATGGCTACACCTTC.

This clone has only one observation. The chain employs TRBV12-2 and TRBJ1-5. TRBV12-2 is a known pseudogene. CDR3 length: 11 amino acids. The CDR3 nucleotides read TGTGCAAGTCCCCCCCCTCAGCCCCAGCATTTT. Residues: CASPPPQPQHF.

The chain has TRBV12-3 or TRBV12-4 and TRBJ1-5; D remains unclear. This CDR3 has 13 amino acids. V lost 2 bases and J 0 bases, leaving 2 bases between the germline ends. In DNA form, the CDR3 reads TGTGCCAGCAGTTTAACTAGCAATCAGCCCCAGCATTTT. Translating gives CASSLTSNQPQHF.

This chain connects TRBV18 to TRBJ2-4; TRBD1 might be the D (6 bases). The V end lost 3 bases, the J end lost 0 bases, and 6 bases lay between the germline ends. CDR3 length: 14 residues. Germline lookup yields CDR1 KGHSH and CDR2 LQKENI. The CDR3 reads CASSPDRAKNIQYF. DNA of the CDR3: TGTGCCAGCTCACCGGACAGAGCCAAAAACATTCAGTACTTC.

This chain joins TRBV11-2 and TRBJ2-2; the D is unclear. This CDR3 is built from 13 residues. Deletions cut 5 bases from V and 6 bases from J, with 10 bases between. Looked up from germline, CDR1 is SGHAT and CDR2 is FQNNGV. CDR3 DNA: TGTGCCAGCAGCCTCATGCGCTCCGGGGAGCTGTTTTTT. Its translation: CASSLMRSGELFF.

V is TRBV5-5 and J is TRBJ1-1; D perhaps matches TRBD1 (5 bases). The CDR3 extends over 15 amino acids. V was clipped by 3 bases and J by 0 bases, with 12 bases between them. CDR1 is SGHKS, CDR2 YYEKEE, per germline (reference sequence). The DNA for the CDR3 is TGTGCCAGCAGCTCGGACGACAGAATGAACACTGAAGCTTTCTTT. This encodes CASSSDDRMNTEAFF.

The V and J genes are TRBV12-3 or TRBV12-4 and TRBJ1-2, with D possibly TRBD1 on 5 matching bases. The CDR3 length is 13 residues. V was shortened by 3 bases and J by 4 bases, with 9 bases between the two germline ends. The chain's CDR3 is CASSLGVGYGYTF. The CDR3 nucleotides are TGTGCCAGCAGTTTGGGGGTTGGCTATGGCTACACCTTC.

V and J are TRBV3-1 (or the pseudogene TRBV3-2) and TRBJ2-7, with 9 bases fitting TRBD1. Trimming took 4 bases from V and 3 from J; bases not matched to a gene: 16. This CDR3 is 18 amino acids long. Germline loops: CDR1 LGHDT, CDR2 YNNKEL (reference sequence). CDR3 residues: CASSRCPGQGMWGYEQYF. The CDR3 DNA is TGTGCCAGCAGCCGATGTCCGGGACAGGGAATGTGGGGCTACGAGCAGTACTTC.

This sequence joins TRBV6-5 and TRBJ1-1; tentatively, D is TRBD1 (6 bases). The germline V gene has CDR1 MNHEY and CDR2 SVGAGI. The CDR3 is 14 residues long. Trimming removed 5 bases at V and 1 base at J, with 11 bases between. For the CDR3, the DNA is TGTGCCAGCAGTCAACAGGGAACGAACACTGAAGCTTTCTTT. Translation gives CASSQQGTNTEAFF.